Listed here are 15 T cell receptor beta chains from one sample, sequenced in a study of shared clonotypes between healthy human individuals. Libraries were prepared by immunoSEQ multiplex PCR; TCRdb keeps only in-frame clonotypes and omits some of them. The table has about 2,500,000 clones, approximately 92% seen once. The sample comprised naive CD4+ T cells sorted from blood. Specified subset: CD45RA+ positively selected. The receptor source for this set is a young man in good health.

This chain joins TRBV7-2 and TRBJ1-6, with D possibly TRBD1 on 5 matching bases. CDR3 length equals 13 residues. V lost 5 bases and J 9 bases, leaving 11 bases between the germline ends. The germline V gene encodes CDR1 SGHTA and CDR2 FQGNSA. CDR3 amino acids: CASSSGAGSPLHF. The CDR3 nucleotides read TGTGCCAGCAGCAGCGGGGCAGGTTCACCCCTCCACTTT.

Here the CDR3 DNA reads TGTGCCAGTAGTGTCCCCGGGGCGGTAAGGGGCGAGCAGTACTTC. Translation: CASSVPGAVRGEQYF. The chain has TRBV19 and TRBJ2-7; D assignment may be TRBD1 or TRBD2 (5 bases each). The germline gives CDR1 LNHDA, CDR2 SQIVND (reference sequence). This CDR3 has 15 amino acids. Trimming left V 5 bases short and J 6 bases short, with 20 bases between.

The rearrangement joins TRBV5-1 to TRBJ2-1; 8 bases agree with TRBD2. Germline V gene lookup returns CDR1 SGHRS and CDR2 YFSETQ. V lost 4 bases to trimming and J lost 7 bases; unmatched junction nucleotides: 4. The CDR3 is 13 amino acids. The CDR3 here is CASSQGLDNEQFF. The CDR3 DNA sequence: TGCGCCAGCAGCCAGGGACTAGATAATGAGCAGTTCTTC.

Comment on this clone: The same CDR3 can be traced to other DNA sequences in this sample. V is TRBV5-1 and J is TRBJ2-3; D call uncertain. Germline assignment: CDR1 SGHRS and CDR2 YFSETQ. The CDR3 length is 13 residues. Trimming took off 0 bases at V and 3 bases at J, with 5 bases between the two ends. In DNA, the CDR3 is TGCGCCAGCAGCTTGGAAACGACAGATACGCAGTATTTT. It is translated as CASSLETTDTQYF.

The chain carries TRBV7-4 and TRBJ2-7; no reliable D call. This CDR3 is 13 amino acids long. Trimming cost V 7 bases and J 1 base, with 11 bases left between them. Germline-derived CDR1 and CDR2 are SGHVT and SQSDAQ. DNA of the CDR3: TGTGCCAGCAACCGCGAAGGTTCCTACGAGCAGTACTTC. Translation gives CASNREGSYEQYF. Full variable domain (remainder filled in from reference TRBV7-4 and TRBJ2-7): GAGVSQSPRYKVAKRGRDVALRCDSISGHVTLYWYRQTLGQGSEVLTYSQSDAQRDKSGRPSGRFSAERPERSVSTLKIQRTEQGDSAVYLCASNREGSYEQYFGPGTRLTVT.

The chain links TRBV5-1 to TRBJ2-5; possibly TRBD1 or TRBD2 for D (5 bases each). CDR1 is SGHRS and CDR2 is YFSETQ in the germline V gene. V dropped 2 bases and J dropped 7 bases, with 15 bases sitting between them. The CDR3 covers 14 residues. This CDR3 is CASSLDSGKGTQYF. CDR3 coding DNA: TGCGCCAGCAGCTTAGACAGCGGCAAGGGGACCCAGTACTTC.

The rearrangement joins TRBV29-1 to TRBJ2-5; D ambiguous. The CDR3 runs to 10 residues. Germline V gives CDR1 SQVTM, CDR2 ANQGSEA. Trimming shortened V by 3 bases and J by 2 bases, and 1 base separated the two germline ends. The CDR3 region is CSVEQETQYF. In nucleotides, the CDR3 is TGCAGCGTTGAGCAAGAGACCCAGTACTTC.

V gene TRBV19 combines with J gene TRBJ1-5; tentatively, D is TRBD1 (6 bases). This CDR3 contains 19 residues. Germline CDR1 reads LNHDA; CDR2 reads SQIVND (reference sequence). Trimming pared 0 bases from V and 3 bases from J, leaving 21 bases between. The CDR3 is CASSIDGGGRTIPNQPQHF. Here the CDR3 DNA reads TGTGCCAGTAGTATAGATGGGGGGGGGCGTACGATCCCCAATCAGCCCCAGCATTTT.

The chain has TRBV7-2 and TRBJ2-1; D remains unclear. Germline V gives CDR1 SGHTA, CDR2 FQGNSA. The V gene lost 4 bases and the J gene lost 8 bases, with 9 bases spanning the gap. This CDR3 spans 12 amino acids. The CDR3 is CASSSNSHEQFF. CDR3 nucleotides: TGTGCCAGCAGCTCAAATTCTCATGAGCAGTTCTTC.

This chain connects TRBV29-1 to TRBJ1-2; tentatively, D is TRBD1 (5 bases). V shed 8 bases and J shed 5 bases, with 15 bases lying between them. Germline CDR1 SQVTM, CDR2 ANQGSEA. This CDR3 is built from 12 residues. CDR3 in DNA: TGCAGCTCCAGGGTATCGGGGTATGGCTACACCTTC. Protein sequence: CSSRVSGYGYTF. The whole variable domain, remainder taken from reference TRBV29-1 and TRBJ1-2, is SAVISQKPSRDICQRGTSLTIQCQVDSQVTMMFWYRQQPGQSLTLIATANQGSEATYESGFVIDKFPISRPNLTFSTLTVSNMSPEDSSIYLCSSRVSGYGYTFGSGTRLTVV.

This chain joins TRBV5-6 and TRBJ1-3, with D possibly TRBD1 on 6 matching bases. Trimming pared 4 bases from V and 1 base from J, leaving 9 bases between. The germline CDR1 and CDR2 sequences are SGHDT and YYEEEE. The CDR3 spans 14 residues. CDR3 amino acids: CASSHRVSGNTIYF. CDR3 DNA sequence: TGTGCCAGCAGCCACAGGGTATCTGGAAACACCATATATTTT.

This clone was observed once. The chain couples TRBV10-2 to TRBJ1-6; D gene uncertain. The ends were cut back, 7 bases at V and 0 bases at J, with 7 bases in the middle. The CDR3 is 14 amino acids. CDR1 and CDR2 (germline): WSHSY, SAAADI. CDR3 sequence: CASTASSYNSPLHF. The CDR3 DNA reads as TGCGCCAGCACGGCCAGCTCCTATAATTCACCCCTCCACTTT.

This clone appeared once. The chain joins TRBV7-8 to TRBJ2-5, with D possibly TRBD2 on 5 matching bases. V lost 1 base to trimming and J lost 7 bases, with 16 bases between them. Germline V gene data show CDR1 as SGHVS and CDR2 as FQNEAQ. The CDR3 has 15 amino acids. The CDR3, as DNA: TGTGCCAGCAGCTTAGTCGGCAAGCCCGGAGGGACCCAGTACTTC. As protein: CASSLVGKPGGTQYF.

This clone was observed once. This rearrangement joins TRBV10-2 to TRBJ2-3; TRBD2 matches at 7 bases. Germline V gene sequence: CDR1 WSHSY, CDR2 SAAADI. The CDR3 contains 15 residues. J lost 2 bases, V lost 7 bases, and 9 bases had no gene match. CDR3 residues: CASKDIAGHTDTQYF. CDR3 nucleotides: TGCGCCAGCAAAGATATAGCGGGTCACACAGATACGCAGTATTTT.

The V and J genes are TRBV7-2 and TRBJ2-7; D tentatively fits TRBD1 or TRBD2 (5 bases each). The CDR3 has 18 amino acids. Germline V gene lookup returns CDR1 SGHTA and CDR2 FQGNSA. The V end was cut by 4 bases, the J end by 4 bases, with 26 bases between. The CDR3 loop reads CASSSGAPFIGALYEQYF. The CDR3 DNA follows: TGTGCCAGCAGCTCCGGTGCCCCTTTTATCGGGGCCTTATACGAGCAGTACTTC.